This paragraph reports one TCR beta chain. As yet, its antigen is unknown. The data stem from a study of PD-1 blockade in classical Hodgkin lymphoma. Using immunoSEQ multiplex PCR, the repertoire was profiled, and TCRdb retains in-frame clones only, with some absent. The sample contains some 23,000 clones, almost 70% of which appear only once. With no exception, relapse followed autologous stem cell transplantation in all patients, and brentuximab vedotin exposure varied. Patients' outcomes at their best amounted to complete response, partial response or progressive disease. Study-wide findings and caveats: Whoever responded completely had baseline diversity much like that seen in newly diagnosed patients.

The material was peripheral blood mononuclear cells (PBMCs), obtained at baseline. The clonotype comes from a human donor with classical Hodgkin lymphoma.

CDR3 in DNA: TGTGCCAGCAGCCCCCAGGGACTAACGAGCACAGATACGCAGTATTTT. Translated: CASSPQGLTSTDTQYF. The V and J genes are TRBV27 and TRBJ2-3, with TRBD2 identical over 7 bases. The CDR3 is made up of 16 amino acids. With V trimmed by 6 bases and J by 0 bases, 9 bases remained unmatched. Germline CDR1 and CDR2: MNHEY and SMNVEV (reference sequence).